This T cell receptor (beta chain) was captured by sequencing in a study of T cell repertoires in cytomegalovirus infection. The ends were cut back, 5 bases at V and 1 base at J, with 8 bases in the middle. The CDR3 spans 14 residues. CDR1 MGHRA and CDR2 YSYEKL come from the germline V gene. TCRdb reprocessed the reads via MiXCR and lists one record per CDR3 protein. The table shows 310,000 or so distinct CDR3 sequences, with under 30% occurring only once. Sequencing input: PBMCs. The source is a human donor in good health (CMV status not recorded). Some clones in this sample may be carry-over from other donors' samples. The rearrangement uses TRBV4-1 and TRBJ2-2, with D perhaps matching TRBD1 (5 bases). CDR3 sequence: CASSYGQNTGELFF. The CDR3 DNA reads TGCGCCAGCAGCTATGGACAGAACACCGGGGAGCTGTTTTTT.